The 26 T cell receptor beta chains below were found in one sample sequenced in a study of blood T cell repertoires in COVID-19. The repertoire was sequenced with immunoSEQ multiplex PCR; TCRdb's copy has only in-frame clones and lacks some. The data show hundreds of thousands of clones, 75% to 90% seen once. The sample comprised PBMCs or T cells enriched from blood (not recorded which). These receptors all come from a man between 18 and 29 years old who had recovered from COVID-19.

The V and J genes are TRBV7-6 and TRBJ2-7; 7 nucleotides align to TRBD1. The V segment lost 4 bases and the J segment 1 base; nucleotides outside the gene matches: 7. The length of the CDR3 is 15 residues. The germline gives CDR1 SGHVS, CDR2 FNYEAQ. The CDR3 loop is CASSSTGAPSYEQYF. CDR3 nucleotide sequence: TGTGCCAGCAGCTCCACAGGGGCTCCATCCTACGAGCAGTACTTC.

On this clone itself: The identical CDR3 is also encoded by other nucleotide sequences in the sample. CDR3 bases: TGTGCCAGCAGGACCGGGACAGGCTCCTACGAGCAGTACTTC. Translating it yields CASRTGTGSYEQYF. The V call is TRBV2, the J call TRBJ2-7, with 8 positions matching TRBD1. This CDR3 has 14 residues. The V and J ends lost 6 bases and 0 bases, in that order; junction bases with no gene match: 4. The germline V gene has CDR1 SNHLY and CDR2 FYNNEI.

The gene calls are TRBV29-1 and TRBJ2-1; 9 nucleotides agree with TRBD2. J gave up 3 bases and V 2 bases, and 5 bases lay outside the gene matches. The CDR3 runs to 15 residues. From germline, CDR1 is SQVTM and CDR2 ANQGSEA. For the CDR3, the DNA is TGCAGCGTTGAAAGGCGGGGGGGCTTCTACAATGAGCAGTTCTTC. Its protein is CSVERRGGFYNEQFF.

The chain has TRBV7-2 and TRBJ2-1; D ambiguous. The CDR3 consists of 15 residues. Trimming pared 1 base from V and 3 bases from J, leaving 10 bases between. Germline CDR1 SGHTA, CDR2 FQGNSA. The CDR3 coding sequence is TGTGCCAGCAGCTTAGGGCGGATCCTCTACAATGAGCAGTTCTTC. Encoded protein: CASSLGRILYNEQFF.

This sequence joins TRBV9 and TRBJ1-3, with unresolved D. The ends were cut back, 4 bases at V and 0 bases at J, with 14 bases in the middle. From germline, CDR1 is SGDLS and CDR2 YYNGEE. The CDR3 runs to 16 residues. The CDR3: CASSPSRGFSGNTIYF. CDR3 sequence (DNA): TGTGCCAGCAGCCCGTCTCGAGGGTTCTCTGGAAACACCATATATTTT.

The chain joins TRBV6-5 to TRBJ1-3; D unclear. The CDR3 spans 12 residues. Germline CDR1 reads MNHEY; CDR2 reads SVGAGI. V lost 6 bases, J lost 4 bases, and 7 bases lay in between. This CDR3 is CASRAVGNTIYF. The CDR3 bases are TGTGCCAGCAGGGCGGTCGGAAACACCATATATTTT.

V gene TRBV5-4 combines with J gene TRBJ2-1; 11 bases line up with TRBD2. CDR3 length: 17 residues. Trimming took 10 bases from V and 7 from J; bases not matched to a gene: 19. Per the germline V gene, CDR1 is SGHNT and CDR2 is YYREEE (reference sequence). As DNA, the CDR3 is TGTGCCGTCCCCGGTGGTAGCGGGAGGGCCGGCGCTAATGAGCAGTTCTTC. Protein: CAVPGGSGRAGANEQFF.

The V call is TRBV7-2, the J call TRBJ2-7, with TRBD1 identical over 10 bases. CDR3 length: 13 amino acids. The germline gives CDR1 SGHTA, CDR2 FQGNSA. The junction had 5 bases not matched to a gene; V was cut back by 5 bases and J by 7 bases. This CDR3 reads CASSLGQGGEQYF. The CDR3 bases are TGTGCCAGCAGCCTAGGACAGGGGGGTGAGCAGTACTTC.

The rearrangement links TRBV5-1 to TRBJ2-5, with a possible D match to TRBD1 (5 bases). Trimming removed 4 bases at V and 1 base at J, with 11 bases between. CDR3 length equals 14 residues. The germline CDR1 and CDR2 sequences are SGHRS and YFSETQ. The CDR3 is CASSPPRAQETQYF. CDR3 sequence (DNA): TGCGCCAGCAGCCCGCCCAGGGCCCAAGAGACCCAGTACTTC.

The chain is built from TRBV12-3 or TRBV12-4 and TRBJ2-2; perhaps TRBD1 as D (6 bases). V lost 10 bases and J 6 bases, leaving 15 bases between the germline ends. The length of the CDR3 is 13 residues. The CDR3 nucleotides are TGTGCCATCCCTCTGAGGGGGTCCGGGGAGCTGTTTTTT. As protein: CAIPLRGSGELFF.

The CDR3 reads CASSPGGAYEQYF. The CDR3 coding sequence is TGTGCCAGCAGCCCCGGGGGAGCCTACGAGCAGTACTTC. The chain is built from TRBV5-6 and TRBJ2-7, with a possible D match to TRBD2 (6 bases). V was cut by 4 bases and J by 2 bases, with 10 bases left in between. Germline values: CDR1 SGHDT, CDR2 YYEEEE. The CDR3 has 13 residues.

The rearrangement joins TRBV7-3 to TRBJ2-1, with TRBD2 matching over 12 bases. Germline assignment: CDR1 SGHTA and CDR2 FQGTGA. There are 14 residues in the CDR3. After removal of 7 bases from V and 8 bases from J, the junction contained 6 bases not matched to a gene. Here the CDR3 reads CASTRTSGVDEQFF. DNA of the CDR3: TGTGCCAGCACCCGGACTAGCGGGGTTGATGAGCAGTTCTTC.

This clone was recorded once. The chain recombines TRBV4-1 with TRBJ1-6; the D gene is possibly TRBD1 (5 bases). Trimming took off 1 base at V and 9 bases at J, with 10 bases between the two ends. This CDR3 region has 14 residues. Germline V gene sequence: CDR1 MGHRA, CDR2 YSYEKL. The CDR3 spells CASSQAGLGSPLHF. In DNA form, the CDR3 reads TGCGCCAGCAGCCAAGCGGGACTGGGTTCACCCCTCCACTTT.

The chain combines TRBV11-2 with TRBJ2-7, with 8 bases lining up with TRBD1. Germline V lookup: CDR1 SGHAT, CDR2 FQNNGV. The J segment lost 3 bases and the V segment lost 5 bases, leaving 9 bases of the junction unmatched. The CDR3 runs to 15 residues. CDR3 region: CASSLYRGTFYEQYF. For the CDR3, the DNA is TGTGCCAGCAGCCTATACAGGGGGACATTCTACGAGCAGTACTTC.

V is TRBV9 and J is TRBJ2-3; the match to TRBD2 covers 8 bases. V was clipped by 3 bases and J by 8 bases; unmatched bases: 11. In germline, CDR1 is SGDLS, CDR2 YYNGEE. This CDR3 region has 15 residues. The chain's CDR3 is CASSGSGTSFGTQYF. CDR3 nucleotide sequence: TGTGCCAGCAGCGGTAGCGGGACGAGTTTTGGTACGCAGTATTTT.

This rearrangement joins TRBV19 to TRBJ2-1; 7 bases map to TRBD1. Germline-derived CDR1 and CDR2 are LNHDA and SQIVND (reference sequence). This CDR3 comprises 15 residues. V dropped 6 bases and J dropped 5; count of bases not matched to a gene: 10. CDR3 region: CASREARDSHNEQFF. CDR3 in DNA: TGTGCCAGTAGGGAGGCCCGGGACAGCCACAATGAGCAGTTCTTC.

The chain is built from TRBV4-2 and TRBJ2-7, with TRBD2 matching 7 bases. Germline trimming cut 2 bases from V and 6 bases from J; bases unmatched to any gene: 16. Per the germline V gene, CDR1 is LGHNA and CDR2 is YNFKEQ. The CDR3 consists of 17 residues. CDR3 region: CASSQKVGREPRLEQYF. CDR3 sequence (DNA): TGTGCCAGCAGCCAAAAGGTCGGGCGGGAGCCTCGACTCGAGCAGTACTTC.

The CDR3 is CASSLGLTNPNGISGNTIYF. Here the CDR3 DNA reads TGTGCCAGCTCCCTGGGGCTCACCAACCCAAACGGAATCTCTGGAAACACCATATATTTT. The V gene is TRBV18, the J gene TRBJ1-3, with D possibly TRBD1 on 5 matching bases. The CDR3 totals 20 residues. V lost 6 bases and J 0 bases, leaving 27 bases between the germline ends. The germline V gene encodes CDR1 KGHSH and CDR2 LQKENI. The full variable domain, with the rest looked up from reference TRBV18 and TRBJ1-3, is NAGVMQNPRHLVRRRGQEARLRCSPMKGHSHVYWYRQLPEEGLKFMVYLQKENIIDESGMPKERFSAEFPKEGPSILRIQQVVRGDSAAYFCASSLGLTNPNGISGNTIYFGEGSWLTVV.

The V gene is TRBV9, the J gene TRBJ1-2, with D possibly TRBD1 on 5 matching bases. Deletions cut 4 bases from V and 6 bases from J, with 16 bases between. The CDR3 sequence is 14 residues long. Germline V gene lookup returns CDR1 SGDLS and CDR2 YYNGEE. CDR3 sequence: CASSPSRADNGYTF. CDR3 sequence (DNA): TGTGCCAGCAGCCCCAGCAGGGCCGACAATGGCTACACCTTC.

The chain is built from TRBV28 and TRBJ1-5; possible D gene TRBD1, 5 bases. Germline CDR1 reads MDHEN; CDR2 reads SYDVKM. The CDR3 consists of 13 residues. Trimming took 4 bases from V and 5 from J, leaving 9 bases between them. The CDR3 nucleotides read TGTGCCAGCAGTTCCGGGACTTATCAGCCCCAGCATTTT. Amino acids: CASSSGTYQPQHF.

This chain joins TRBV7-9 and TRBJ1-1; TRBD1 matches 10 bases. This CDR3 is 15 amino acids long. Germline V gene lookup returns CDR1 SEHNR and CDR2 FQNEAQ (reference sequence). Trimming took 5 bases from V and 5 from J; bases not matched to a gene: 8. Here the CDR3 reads CASSPRQGAKTEAFF. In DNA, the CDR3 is TGTGCCAGCAGCCCCCGACAGGGGGCCAAGACTGAAGCTTTCTTT.

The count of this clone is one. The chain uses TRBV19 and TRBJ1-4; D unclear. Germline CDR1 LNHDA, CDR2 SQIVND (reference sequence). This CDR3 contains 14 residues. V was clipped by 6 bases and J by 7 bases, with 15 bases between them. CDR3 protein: CASRRWSAGEKLFF. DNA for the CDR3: TGTGCCAGTAGAAGGTGGAGCGCCGGTGAAAAACTGTTTTTT.

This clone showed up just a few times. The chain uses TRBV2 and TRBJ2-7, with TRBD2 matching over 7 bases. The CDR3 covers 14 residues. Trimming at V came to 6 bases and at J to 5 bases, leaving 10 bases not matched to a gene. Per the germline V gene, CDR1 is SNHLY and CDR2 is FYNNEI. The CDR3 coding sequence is TGTGCCAGCAGGAAAGAGGCGGGAGACCACGAGCAGTACTTC. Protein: CASRKEAGDHEQYF.

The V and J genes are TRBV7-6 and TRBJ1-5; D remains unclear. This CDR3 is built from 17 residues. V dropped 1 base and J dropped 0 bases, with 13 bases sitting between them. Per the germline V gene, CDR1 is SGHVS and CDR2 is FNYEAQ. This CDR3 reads CASSLGSGSYSNQPQHF. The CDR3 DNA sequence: TGTGCCAGCAGCTTAGGCTCGGGTAGTTATAGCAATCAGCCCCAGCATTTT.

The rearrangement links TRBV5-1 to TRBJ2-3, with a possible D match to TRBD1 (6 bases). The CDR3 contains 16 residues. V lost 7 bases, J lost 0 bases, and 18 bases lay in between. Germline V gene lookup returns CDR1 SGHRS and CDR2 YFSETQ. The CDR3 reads CASQKTPGQSTDTQYF. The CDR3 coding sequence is TGCGCCAGCCAGAAGACCCCGGGACAAAGCACAGATACGCAGTATTTT.

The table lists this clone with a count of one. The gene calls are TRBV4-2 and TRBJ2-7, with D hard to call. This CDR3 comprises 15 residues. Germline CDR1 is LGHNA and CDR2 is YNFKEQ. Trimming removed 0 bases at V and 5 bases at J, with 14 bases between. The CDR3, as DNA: TGTGCCAGCAGCCAAGATTGGATAGCTCGGGACGAGCAGTACTTC. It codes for CASSQDWIARDEQYF.